The rows below give T cell receptor beta chains drawn from one sample of a study of vaccination and CD4 T cells after COVID-19. TCRdb re-called the PCR reads with MiXCR, one entry per CDR3 protein. The data contain under 7,500 distinct CDR3 sequences, around two fifths of them seen just once; the ten biggest clones take up 30% to 45%. Antigens for these TCRs are unknown. Material: CD4+ T cells from blood, cultured in vitro. The source of these receptors is a human donor in good health. Both conserved end residues are part of each CDR3. Fields, in order: V gene, J gene, D gene, CDR3 protein. The D gene is left open where the match is weak.

v_call: TRBV6-2/TRBV6-3; j_call: TRBJ1-2; d_call: -; cdr3_aa: CASRDYLYGYTF
v_call: TRBV20-1; j_call: TRBJ2-7; d_call: TRBD2; cdr3_aa: CSARSAGGSYEQYF
v_call: TRBV7-2; j_call: TRBJ1-2; d_call: TRBD1; cdr3_aa: CASSSRDSFNYGYTF
v_call: TRBV11-2; j_call: TRBJ1-2; d_call: -; cdr3_aa: CASSFRGGYTF
v_call: TRBV20-1; j_call: TRBJ2-1; d_call: -; cdr3_aa: CSATLGQISYNEQFF
v_call: TRBV19; j_call: TRBJ1-5; d_call: -; cdr3_aa: CASSMGDSSNQPQHF
v_call: TRBV30; j_call: TRBJ1-6; d_call: TRBD1; cdr3_aa: CAWSFNVGQGASPLHF
v_call: TRBV2; j_call: TRBJ2-7; d_call: -; cdr3_aa: CASSASLLFEQYF
v_call: TRBV27; j_call: TRBJ2-7; d_call: -; cdr3_aa: CASSLTLATGTFSYEQYF
v_call: TRBV20-1; j_call: TRBJ2-3; d_call: -; cdr3_aa: CSASAGAGPDTDTQYF
v_call: TRBV18; j_call: TRBJ1-2; d_call: -; cdr3_aa: CASSPEQGLVYGYTF
v_call: TRBV6-2/TRBV6-3; j_call: TRBJ2-1; d_call: -; cdr3_aa: CASNPGGGGEQFF
v_call: TRBV6-5; j_call: TRBJ1-5; d_call: -; cdr3_aa: CASSSTRGGGNQPQHF
v_call: TRBV7-6; j_call: TRBJ1-1; d_call: -; cdr3_aa: CASSLAVEGTEAFF
v_call: TRBV11-2; j_call: TRBJ1-1; d_call: -; cdr3_aa: CASSLAGVKYTEAFF
v_call: TRBV7-8; j_call: TRBJ1-5; d_call: TRBD1; cdr3_aa: CASSLLGQGALTRQHF
v_call: TRBV20-1; j_call: TRBJ1-5; d_call: -; cdr3_aa: CSARDAAGDSNQPQHF
v_call: TRBV20-1; j_call: TRBJ2-7; d_call: -; cdr3_aa: CSARDDRTAYEQYF
v_call: TRBV15; j_call: TRBJ1-4; d_call: -; cdr3_aa: CATSSSSGAFNEKLFF
v_call: TRBV10-3; j_call: TRBJ1-6; d_call: -; cdr3_aa: CAIRPTESSYNSPLHF
v_call: TRBV7-8; j_call: TRBJ1-6; d_call: -; cdr3_aa: CASSLDPGRKSPLHF
v_call: TRBV7-6; j_call: TRBJ1-2; d_call: -; cdr3_aa: CASSLQGAQGYTF
v_call: TRBV6-1; j_call: TRBJ2-7; d_call: -; cdr3_aa: CASSLAVREFEQYF
v_call: TRBV5-3; j_call: TRBJ1-6; d_call: TRBD1; cdr3_aa: CARSRDRVDSPLHF
v_call: TRBV20-1; j_call: TRBJ2-5; d_call: -; cdr3_aa: CSARDLLQAHQETQYF
v_call: TRBV20-1; j_call: TRBJ2-3; d_call: TRBD2; cdr3_aa: CSVPSGSRDTQYF
v_call: TRBV24-1; j_call: TRBJ2-2; d_call: TRBD2; cdr3_aa: CATSFRGAGELFF
v_call: TRBV19; j_call: TRBJ2-1; d_call: -; cdr3_aa: CASSGVRNEQFF
v_call: TRBV7-9; j_call: TRBJ2-5; d_call: -; cdr3_aa: CASSPQDAQYF
v_call: TRBV19; j_call: TRBJ1-1; d_call: -; cdr3_aa: CASSPMSGNTEAFF
v_call: TRBV5-1; j_call: TRBJ1-1; d_call: -; cdr3_aa: CASSLGGNTEAFF
v_call: TRBV19; j_call: TRBJ1-4; d_call: -; cdr3_aa: CASRWGPNEKLFF
v_call: TRBV7-7; j_call: TRBJ2-2; d_call: -; cdr3_aa: CASSRRTGELFF
v_call: TRBV29-1; j_call: TRBJ1-5; d_call: -; cdr3_aa: CSVEVRSGQPQHF
v_call: TRBV30; j_call: TRBJ1-2; d_call: -; cdr3_aa: CAWSLPNTRHYGYTF
v_call: TRBV7-2; j_call: TRBJ2-7; d_call: -; cdr3_aa: CASSPRGNRGLGLSYEQYF
v_call: TRBV18; j_call: TRBJ2-1; d_call: TRBD2; cdr3_aa: CASSDGGTSGSRSYNEQFF
v_call: TRBV19; j_call: TRBJ2-1; d_call: -; cdr3_aa: CASTFFGDKDHNEQFF
v_call: TRBV24-1; j_call: TRBJ2-5; d_call: -; cdr3_aa: CATSDPRAWQETQYF
v_call: TRBV6-1; j_call: TRBJ1-2; d_call: TRBD1; cdr3_aa: CASSEAYRGYGYTF
v_call: TRBV7-7; j_call: TRBJ1-5; d_call: -; cdr3_aa: CASSSLDRNQPQHF
v_call: TRBV5-8; j_call: TRBJ1-5; d_call: TRBD1; cdr3_aa: CASRRAGGQPQHF
v_call: TRBV6-2/TRBV6-3; j_call: TRBJ1-5; d_call: -; cdr3_aa: CASSEGLRPTNQPQHF
v_call: TRBV20-1; j_call: TRBJ2-7; d_call: -; cdr3_aa: CSARDLSYEQYF
v_call: TRBV30; j_call: TRBJ1-1; d_call: -; cdr3_aa: CAWTIGGNTEAFF
v_call: TRBV6-1; j_call: TRBJ1-6; d_call: -; cdr3_aa: CASRLTGYNSPLHF
v_call: TRBV20-1; j_call: TRBJ2-3; d_call: -; cdr3_aa: CSARGWGNTDTQYF
v_call: TRBV10-1; j_call: TRBJ2-1; d_call: -; cdr3_aa: CASRYGTLYNEQFF
v_call: TRBV2; j_call: TRBJ1-1; d_call: -; cdr3_aa: CASRLHPNTEAFF
v_call: TRBV7-8; j_call: TRBJ2-5; d_call: -; cdr3_aa: CASSLAETQYF
v_call: TRBV6-5; j_call: TRBJ2-3; d_call: TRBD2; cdr3_aa: CASSYFSGRAPDTQYF